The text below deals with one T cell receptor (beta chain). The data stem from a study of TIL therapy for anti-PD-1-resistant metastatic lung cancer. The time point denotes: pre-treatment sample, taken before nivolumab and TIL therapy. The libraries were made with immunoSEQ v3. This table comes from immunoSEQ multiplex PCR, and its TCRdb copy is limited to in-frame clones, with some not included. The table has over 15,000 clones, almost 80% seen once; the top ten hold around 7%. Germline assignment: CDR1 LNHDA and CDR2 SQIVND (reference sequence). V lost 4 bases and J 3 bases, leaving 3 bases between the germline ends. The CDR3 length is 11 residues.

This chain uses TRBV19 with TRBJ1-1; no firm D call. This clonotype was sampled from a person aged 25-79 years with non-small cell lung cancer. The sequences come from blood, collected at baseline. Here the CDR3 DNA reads TGTGCCAGTAGTAGGTACACTGAAGCTTTCTTT. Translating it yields CASSRYTEAFF. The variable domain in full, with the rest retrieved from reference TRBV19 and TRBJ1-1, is DGGITQSPKYLFRKEGQNVTLSCEQNLNHDAMYWYRQDPGQGLRLIYYSQIVNDFQKGDIAEGYSVSREKKESFPLTVTSAQKNPTAFYLCASSRYTEAFFGQGTRLTVV.